This T cell receptor beta chain was observed in a study of T cell changes during pregnancy in multiple sclerosis. Clones were read by immunoSEQ multiplex PCR, and TCRdb kept only the in-frame ones, dropping some. The sample lists 55,000 to 80,000 clones, 75% to 90% seen once, with 8% to 9.5% in the top ten. CDR3 length: 17 amino acids. Germline-derived CDR1 and CDR2 are SGHRS and YFSETQ. Trimming took off 0 bases at V and 7 bases at J, with 20 bases between the two ends. Material: peripheral blood, obtained after pregnancy. This chain links TRBV5-1 with TRBJ2-1, with D possibly matching TRBD2 (6 bases). The receptor comes from a female donor in good health, enrolled as a control in a pregnancy study. DNA of the CDR3: TGCGCCAGCAGCTTGGTCCCACCGCGGGATTCGGTTAATGAGCAGTTCTTC. This encodes CASSLVPPRDSVNEQFF. Variable domain in full (rest from reference TRBV5-1 and TRBJ2-1): KAGVTQTPRYLIKTRGQQVTLSCSPISGHRSVSWYQQTPGQGLQFLFEYFSETQRNKGNFPGRFSGRQFSNSRSEMNVSTLELGDSALYLCASSLVPPRDSVNEQFFGPGTRLTVL.